The 3 T cell receptor beta chains below all came from one sample that was sequenced in a study of cytomegalovirus exposure and HLA in healthy donors. PCR was performed using 60 Vbeta and 13 Jbeta primers. Profiling relied on immunoSEQ multiplex PCR, and the TCRdb table lists in-frame clones only, not all of them. The table includes more than 95,000 clones, 70% to 80% detected once. The sample consisted of PBMCs. These receptors were taken from a man aged 30-40 years in good health and CMV-seronegative.

This clone was detected only a few times. The chain couples TRBV29-1 to TRBJ2-3, with D perhaps matching TRBD1 (5 bases). The germline CDR1 and CDR2 sequences are SQVTM and ANQGSEA. V was shortened by 6 bases and J by 1 base, with 14 bases between the two germline ends. The CDR3 is 14 residues long. CDR3 nucleotide sequence: TGCAGCGTGACCGACAGTGATCGCACAGATACGCAGTATTTT. It encodes CSVTDSDRTDTQYF.

This clone has a handful of counts. The V and J genes are TRBV5-1 and TRBJ1-4; 9 bases are a match to TRBD1. With 2 bases clipped from V and 8 bases from J, the junction kept 4 bases outside the gene matches. The CDR3 is 14 residues long. The germline CDR1 and CDR2 sequences are SGHRS and YFSETQ. CDR3 region: CASSLQGAEEKLFF. The CDR3 coding sequence is TGCGCCAGCAGCTTACAGGGGGCCGAGGAAAAACTGTTTTTT.

The J gene is TRBJ2-2, the V gene TRBV30; no firm D call. This CDR3 contains 11 residues. The V and J ends lost 4 bases and 7 bases respectively, with 7 bases between them. The germline V gene encodes CDR1 GTSNPN and CDR2 SVGIG (reference sequence). The chain's CDR3 is CAWNVHGELFF. The CDR3 nucleotides read TGTGCCTGGAATGTTCACGGGGAGCTGTTTTTT.